These 20 T cell receptor beta chains were sequenced from one sample in a study of T cells after posttransplantation cyclophosphamide. Method: immunoSEQ multiplex PCR; TCRdb's copy keeps in-frame clones and lacks some. The sample has about 46,000 clones; around 94% are singletons. The sample consisted of PBMCs. These receptors were obtained from a woman aged 45 to 65 in good health and a related stem cell transplant donor.

Notes on this clone: Germline is not matched at one junction end, which may reflect a read error. This rearrangement joins TRBV7-7 to TRBJ2-3; D may be TRBD1 (6 bases). The CDR3 is made up of 13 amino acids. Germline V gene lookup returns CDR1 SSHAT and CDR2 FNYEAQ (reference sequence). The CDR3 sequence is CASSPGQSDTQYF. The CDR3 DNA is TGTGCTAGCAGCCCAGGACAGTCCGATACGCAGTATTTT.

The chain employs TRBV5-1 and TRBJ2-1, with 8 bases identical to TRBD2. This CDR3 has 15 residues. Germline loops: CDR1 SGHRS, CDR2 YFSETQ. Germline trimming cut 1 base from V and 5 bases from J; bases unmatched to any gene: 5. CDR3 coding DNA: TGCGCCAGCAGCTTGTCCACTAGCGGAAACAATGAGCAGTTCTTC. This encodes CASSLSTSGNNEQFF. The variable domain in full, with the rest retrieved from reference TRBV5-1 and TRBJ2-1, is KAGVTQTPRYLIKTRGQQVTLSCSPISGHRSVSWYQQTPGQGLQFLFEYFSETQRNKGNFPGRFSGRQFSNSRSEMNVSTLELGDSALYLCASSLSTSGNNEQFFGPGTRLTVL.

The genes are TRBV6-1 and TRBJ2-1; D is unclear. The CDR3 loop spans 13 amino acids. CDR1 is MNHNS, CDR2 SASEGT, per germline. V lost 7 bases, J lost 6 bases, and 13 bases lay in between. The CDR3 reads CASITPPGNEQFF. The CDR3 DNA sequence: TGTGCCAGCATTACACCGCCAGGCAATGAGCAGTTCTTC.

The V gene is TRBV5-5, the J gene TRBJ1-4; possible D gene TRBD1, 6 bases. The CDR3 consists of 14 residues. Germline CDR1 SGHKS, CDR2 YYEKEE (reference sequence). V was shortened by 2 bases and J by 6 bases, with 11 bases between the two germline ends. The CDR3 nucleotides are TGTGCCAGCAGCTTTTTCCACAGGGATGAAAAACTGTTTTTT. Protein product: CASSFFHRDEKLFF.

The chain combines TRBV9 with TRBJ2-7, with TRBD1 matching over 10 bases. The junction had 9 bases not matched to a gene; V was cut back by 0 bases and J by 6 bases. The CDR3 extends over 16 amino acids. The germline gives CDR1 SGDLS, CDR2 YYNGEE. CDR3 residues: CASSVADRGQFSEQYF. The DNA for the CDR3 is TGTGCCAGCAGCGTAGCTGACAGGGGGCAATTTAGCGAGCAGTACTTC.

This clone has just one count. This chain joins TRBV4-1 and TRBJ2-2; 10 bases agree with TRBD1. CDR3 size: 17 residues. Trimming took 1 base from V and 5 from J; bases not matched to a gene: 7. From germline, CDR1 is MGHRA and CDR2 YSYEKL. The CDR3 nucleotides read TGCGCCAGCAGCCAAGGGCGACAGGGGGCACGAACCGGGGAGCTGTTTTTT. Its protein product is CASSQGRQGARTGELFF.

The chain combines TRBV28 with TRBJ2-7, with D perhaps TRBD2 (6 bases). Trimming stripped 5 bases from V and 2 bases from J, with 22 bases between. Per the germline V gene, CDR1 is MDHEN and CDR2 is SYDVKM. CDR3 length: 17 amino acids. CDR3 sequence reads: CASSVSPPSGDPYEQYF. DNA of the CDR3: TGTGCCAGCAGTGTTTCTCCCCCTTCGGGAGATCCCTACGAGCAGTACTTC.

Note on this clone: The same CDR3 is also encoded by other DNA sequences in this sample. The chain is built from TRBV27 and TRBJ1-6, with TRBD1 identical over 7 bases. Germline values: CDR1 MNHEY, CDR2 SMNVEV (reference sequence). V lost 8 bases, J lost 6 bases, and 10 bases stayed unmatched. The CDR3 length is 15 residues. The CDR3 region is CASASGQAPNSPLHF. The CDR3 bases are TGTGCCAGCGCAAGCGGACAGGCCCCTAATTCACCCCTCCACTTT.

J is TRBJ2-2 and V is TRBV25-1; possible D gene TRBD1, 5 bases. The germline V and J ends were trimmed by 7 bases and 0 bases, with 18 bases remaining between them. The CDR3 runs 17 residues. Germline V gene lookup returns CDR1 MGHDK and CDR2 SYGVNS. CDR3 in DNA: TGTGCCAGCAAGGGGCCTAAAGGAGAAGCGAACACCGGGGAGCTGTTTTTT. This codes for CASKGPKGEANTGELFF.

The chain carries TRBV9 and TRBJ2-1, with 8 bases that match TRBD2. CDR1 is SGDLS, CDR2 YYNGEE, per germline. The ends lost 0 bases at V and 1 base at J; junction bases unmatched: 9. This CDR3 comprises 18 residues. The CDR3 spells CASSVVIREGHSYNEQFF. The CDR3 DNA is TGTGCCAGCAGCGTAGTGATACGGGAGGGCCATTCCTACAATGAGCAGTTCTTC.

This rearrangement joins TRBV10-3 to TRBJ1-1; D not certain. The CDR3 covers 14 residues. Germline CDR1 is ENHRY and CDR2 is SYGVKD. With 5 bases removed from V and 6 bases from J, the gap between germline ends came to 16 bases. In DNA, the CDR3 is TGTGCCATCAGTTCCTTTCAAGCCCAGGCTGAAGCTTTCTTT. This encodes CAISSFQAQAEAFF.

The chain has TRBV28 and TRBJ2-7; 9 nucleotides match TRBD1. The germline gives CDR1 MDHEN, CDR2 SYDVKM. V shed 6 bases, J shed 3 bases, and the junction held 12 bases outside the gene matches. The CDR3 consists of 16 residues. CDR3 in amino acids: CASSRPDRGGVYEQYF. Written as DNA, the CDR3 is TGTGCCAGCAGCAGGCCGGACAGGGGAGGTGTCTACGAGCAGTACTTC.

The rearrangement joins TRBV15 to TRBJ1-2, with TRBD1 as a possible D gene (5 bases). CDR3 length: 15 residues. Trimming stripped 3 bases from V and 2 bases from J, with 13 bases between. Germline CDR1 LNHNV, CDR2 YYDKDF (reference sequence). CDR3 in amino acids: CATSSGTRVNYGYTF. The CDR3, as DNA: TGTGCCACCAGCAGTGGGACTAGGGTGAACTATGGCTACACCTTC.

In DNA form, the CDR3 reads TGTGCCAGTAGTATCGGGAGGGCCGGTGAGCAGTTCTTC. It specifies CASSIGRAGEQFF. The chain uses TRBV19 and TRBJ2-1, with TRBD2 matching over 8 bases. This CDR3 contains 13 residues. The V segment lost 3 bases and the J segment 9 bases; nucleotides outside the gene matches: 4. The germline gives CDR1 LNHDA, CDR2 SQIVND (reference sequence).

This chain links TRBV14 with TRBJ1-6, with D perhaps matching TRBD1 (5 bases). Germline lookup yields CDR1 SGHDN and CDR2 FVKESK. The germline V and J ends were trimmed by 0 bases and 8 bases, with 11 bases remaining between them. The length of the CDR3 is 15 residues. CDR3 loop: CASSQELQGDSPLHF. In DNA form, the CDR3 reads TGTGCCAGCAGCCAAGAATTGCAGGGTGATTCACCCCTCCACTTT.

This clone was detected only once. The genes are TRBV5-1 and TRBJ2-7; the match to TRBD2 covers 7 bases. The CDR3 totals 13 residues. V lost 0 bases, J lost 6 bases, and 3 bases stayed unmatched. Per the germline V gene, CDR1 is SGHRS and CDR2 is YFSETQ. CDR3 amino acids: CASSLELAGEQYF. The DNA of the CDR3 is TGCGCCAGCAGCTTGGAGTTAGCGGGCGAGCAGTACTTC.

This clone came up a few times. This chain joins TRBV6-5 and TRBJ2-1, with D maybe TRBD1 (7 bases). V was shortened by 2 bases and J by 5 bases, with 13 bases between the two germline ends. This CDR3 has 15 amino acids. Per the germline V gene, CDR1 is MNHEY and CDR2 is SVGAGI. The CDR3 protein is CASSYRGTANNEQFF. The CDR3 coding sequence is TGTGCCAGCAGTTACCGGGGGACAGCCAACAATGAGCAGTTCTTC.

The chain employs TRBV2 and TRBJ2-1; TRBD1 matches 7 bases. The CDR3 spans 15 residues. The germline V gene encodes CDR1 SNHLY and CDR2 FYNNEI. V gave up 6 bases and J gave up 5 bases; unmatched junction bases: 10. CDR3 in amino acids: CASRSVGQAHNEQFF. The CDR3 DNA reads as TGTGCCAGCAGGTCCGTCGGACAGGCTCACAATGAGCAGTTCTTC.

This clone was observed once. The gene calls are TRBV15 and TRBJ2-3; the D is unclear. Trimming took 11 bases from V and 4 from J, leaving 19 bases between them. The CDR3 is 14 amino acids. CDR1 LNHNV and CDR2 YYDKDF come from the germline V gene (reference sequence). This chain's CDR3 is CASSSSLDADTQYF. CDR3 DNA: TGTGCCTCCTCGTCGTCCCTAGATGCAGATACGCAGTATTTT.

The rearrangement joins TRBV6-5 to TRBJ2-5; 7 bases map to TRBD2. V shed 2 bases, J shed 3 bases, and the junction held 0 bases outside the gene matches. Per the germline V gene, CDR1 is MNHEY and CDR2 is SVGAGI. The CDR3 length is 13 residues. The DNA of the CDR3 is TGTGCCAGCAGTTACCGGGGGGAAGAGACCCAGTACTTC. Amino acid sequence: CASSYRGEETQYF.